This TCR beta chain was identified during a study of shared clonotypes between healthy human individuals. Data came from immunoSEQ multiplex PCR; TCRdb stores just in-frame clones and leaves some out. The sample holds roughly 1,500,000 clones; less than 99% are singletons and the top ten take about 0.35%. With respect to this clone: The antigen is undetermined.

Study-level results: Sorted-subset samples were not fully sequenced, rarefaction indicated. An anticipated effect of sequencing depth on clonotype sharing among donors was recognized.

The specimen sequenced was naive CD4+ T cells sorted from blood. Subset of the sample: CD45RA+ positively selected. The TCR sequence derives from a man aged 25-45 years in good health.

CDR3 sequence reads: CASSLDRYNEQFF. The CDR3 DNA follows: TGTGCCAGCAGCTTAGACAGGTACAATGAGCAGTTCTTC. This chain links TRBV7-9 with TRBJ2-1; D possibly corresponds to TRBD1 (5 bases). Trimming removed 1 base from V and 4 bases from J, with 5 bases in between. In germline, CDR1 is SEHNR, CDR2 FQNEAQ (reference sequence). The CDR3 runs 13 residues.